The clone carrying this T cell receptor beta chain has at least ten counts. Its cognate antigen is unknown. The sample comes from a study of neurological immune-mediated disorders. General study results and limits: The most TCR clonal expansion was seen in HTLV-1-associated myelopathy, whereas the least was seen in multiple sclerosis, below the level in healthy controls. Expanded clones shared no CDR3 amino acid sequences across subjects, suggesting private repertoires in all groups.

Germline V gene sequence: CDR1 SGHRS, CDR2 YFSETQ. CDR3 size: 15 residues. J lost 4 bases, V lost 4 bases, and 9 bases had no gene match. The cDNA was generated by 5'RACE with 10-nucleotide random UMIs. TCRdb independently ran MiXCR on the 5' RACE reads; one entry per CDR3 protein. The sample contains about 80,000 distinct CDR3 sequences, approximately 9.4% of which appear only once. This TCR came from a man aged 50 to 60 in good health. The rearrangement uses TRBV5-1 and TRBJ2-7; 9 bases are a match to TRBD2. The sample was PBMCs. The CDR3 DNA sequence: TGCGCCAGCAGCCTCACAGCGGGGGGCTGGTACGAGCAGTACTTC. It specifies CASSLTAGGWYEQYF.